The sequence of this T cell receptor (beta chain) was determined in a study of early T cells in non-severe SARS-CoV-2 infection. TCRdb independently ran MiXCR on the 5' RACE reads; one entry per CDR3 protein. This table has 80,000 to 100,000 distinct CDR3 sequences, around 10% appearing once. Per the germline V gene, CDR1 is MNHNY and CDR2 is SVGAGI (reference sequence). This CDR3 region has 15 residues. Trimming cost V 8 bases and J 5 bases, with 19 bases left between them. The J gene is TRBJ2-1, the V gene TRBV6-6; D assignment may be TRBD1 or TRBD2 (5 bases each). The specimen was whole blood, collected at baseline. The TCR was taken from an adult who was a healthcare worker with PCR-confirmed SARS-CoV-2 infection or an uninfected control (not recorded which). CDR3 region: CASRDRVEWNNEQFF. In DNA, the CDR3 is TGTGCCAGCCGGGACCGGGTCGAATGGAACAATGAGCAGTTCTTC.